This TCR beta chain was captured by sequencing in a study of blood T cell repertoires in COVID-19. Study at large: Italy, Spain and the United States were the sources of the convalescent and acute COVID-19 samples. Sample material is recorded as cDNA or gDNA derived from T cells, B-cell-depleted T cells, or PBMCs.

Per the authors' pipeline: Cell counts per sample came from amplifying reference gene primers. TCRdb's table, derived via immunoSEQ multiplex PCR, lists solely in-frame clones and lacks some. For V, J and clone size, that table is used; D and trimming come from the DNA. The repertoire holds more than 150,000 clones, with over 80% as singletons. This CDR3 is 14 amino acids long. Trimming cost V 2 bases and J 5 bases, with 8 bases left between them. Germline CDR1 SGHRS, CDR2 YFSETQ. This clone was counted a single time. The rearrangement uses TRBV5-1 and TRBJ1-6; D is possibly TRBD1 (5 bases). Sample: peripheral blood. This TCR was sampled from a man in his 70s who had recovered from COVID-19. The chain's CDR3 is CASSFDRNNSPLHF. The CDR3 DNA follows: TGCGCCAGCAGCTTTGACAGAAATAATTCACCCCTCCACTTT.